A single sample is the source of the 30 T cell receptor beta chains below, sequenced in a study of cytomegalovirus exposure and HLA in healthy donors. The PCR employed 60 Vbeta primers together with 13 Jbeta primers. Only in-frame clones appear in the TCRdb table, and some are missing; sequencing was by immunoSEQ multiplex PCR. The repertoire includes 90,000 to 100,000 clones, roughly three quarters of them detected once, and 7.5% to 9% sits in the top ten. The sample consisted of PBMCs. The origin of the receptors is a female donor in good health and CMV-seronegative.

The chain links TRBV7-2 to TRBJ1-4, with 7 bases lining up with TRBD1. Per germline, CDR1 SGHTA and CDR2 FQGNSA. The V segment lost 8 bases and the J segment 6 bases; nucleotides outside the gene matches: 6. There are 13 residues in the CDR3. DNA of the CDR3: TGTGCCAGCGGAGGGGGCCGACATGAAAAACTGTTTTTT. This sequence encodes CASGGGRHEKLFF.

The J gene is TRBJ2-7, the V gene TRBV18; TRBD1 matches 7 bases. V lost 0 bases and J lost 6; bases outside the gene matches: 5. The CDR3 contains 14 residues. From germline, CDR1 is KGHSH and CDR2 LQKENI. This CDR3 is CASSPPGTVSEQYF. In DNA, the CDR3 is TGTGCCAGCTCACCACCGGGGACAGTCTCCGAGCAGTACTTC.

This clone occurred a few times. The CDR3: CASSEGREVNEQFF. The CDR3 bases are TGTGCCAGCAGTGAGGGGCGGGAGGTCAATGAGCAGTTCTTC. The chain carries TRBV6-1 and TRBJ2-1, with 8 bases fitting TRBD2. V trimming: 3 bases; J trimming: 6 bases; junction bases outside the gene matches: 4. From germline, CDR1 is MNHNS and CDR2 SASEGT. The CDR3 extends over 14 amino acids.

This clone occurred a few times. This rearrangement joins TRBV2 to TRBJ2-7; maybe TRBD2 (6 bases). Trimming pared 6 bases from V and 3 bases from J, leaving 9 bases between. The CDR3 loop spans 12 amino acids. Germline V gives CDR1 SNHLY, CDR2 FYNNEI. Written as DNA, the CDR3 is TGTGCCAGCAGCCTGGACTACTACGAGCAGTACTTC. This codes for CASSLDYYEQYF.

This chain's CDR3 is CAISDPGLAGTDTQYF. Here the CDR3 DNA reads TGTGCCATCAGTGACCCGGGACTAGCGGGCACAGATACGCAGTATTTT. This chain links TRBV10-3 with TRBJ2-3, with 11 nucleotides matching TRBD2. CDR1 ENHRY and CDR2 SYGVKD come from the germline V gene. J was trimmed by 1 base and V by 3 bases; bases with no gene match: 3. The CDR3 contains 16 residues.

The V gene is TRBV30, the J gene TRBJ2-7; TRBD1 agrees at 10 bases. V shed 5 bases, J shed 6 bases, and the junction held 4 bases outside the gene matches. The CDR3 has 12 residues. Germline assignment: CDR1 GTSNPN and CDR2 SVGIG (reference sequence). The CDR3 DNA reads TGTGCCTGGGGGACAGGGGCCCCCGAGCAGTACTTC. Protein: CAWGTGAPEQYF.

This clone was counted a few times. The chain carries TRBV6-5 and TRBJ1-1; D remains ambiguous. This CDR3 spans 15 amino acids. Germline CDR1 MNHEY, CDR2 SVGAGI. The ends were cut back, 2 bases at V and 1 base at J, with 11 bases in the middle. The CDR3, as DNA: TGTGCCAGCAGTTACCTACCGCAAGAGAACACTGAAGCTTTCTTT. Translating it yields CASSYLPQENTEAFF.

The chain employs TRBV6-6 and TRBJ1-5; D is undetermined. CDR1 and CDR2 (germline): MNHNY, SVGAGI (reference sequence). The CDR3 loop spans 13 amino acids. V lost 7 bases, J lost 0 bases, and 7 bases lay in between. The CDR3 is CASTRDSNQPQHF. CDR3 nucleotide sequence: TGTGCCAGCACCCGGGATAGCAATCAGCCCCAGCATTTT.

Here the CDR3 DNA reads TGTGCCAGTACTAGCTCAGATACGCAGTATTTT. Its translation: CASTSSDTQYF. The gene calls are TRBV19 and TRBJ2-3; a weak D match, TRBD2 (5 bases). With 7 bases removed from V and 4 bases from J, the gap between germline ends came to 6 bases. The CDR3 spans 11 residues. CDR1 is LNHDA, CDR2 SQIVND, per germline (reference sequence).

The V call is TRBV28, the J call TRBJ1-2, with D unresolved. The CDR3 covers 12 residues. The germline CDR1 and CDR2 sequences are MDHEN and SYDVKM. The ends were cut back, 6 bases at V and 5 bases at J, with 10 bases in the middle. CDR3 bases: TGTGCCAGCAGACCTTACTTATATGGCTACACCTTC. This encodes CASRPYLYGYTF.

V usage is TRBV4-1 and J usage is TRBJ2-2; D is undetermined. Trimming took off 0 bases at V and 5 bases at J, with 10 bases between the two ends. The CDR3 runs to 15 residues. Germline CDR1 is MGHRA and CDR2 is YSYEKL. The chain's CDR3 is CASSQEALITGELFF. CDR3 coding DNA: TGCGCCAGCAGCCAAGAGGCCCTTATTACCGGGGAGCTGTTTTTT.

The rearrangement uses TRBV5-4 and TRBJ1-1; D might be TRBD1 (5 bases). Germline V gene sequence: CDR1 SGHNT, CDR2 YYREEE (reference sequence). The V and J ends lost 4 bases and 6 bases respectively, with 19 bases between them. This CDR3 region has 15 residues. The CDR3 region has the DNA TGTGCCAGCAGCAAGCAGGACACTCCCATGGCTGAAGCTTTCTTT. Encoded protein: CASSKQDTPMAEAFF.

The chain employs TRBV6-5 and TRBJ2-7, with D tentatively TRBD2 (5 bases). The CDR3 loop spans 12 amino acids. V was shortened by 6 bases and J by 3 bases, with 9 bases between the two germline ends. Germline V gene sequence: CDR1 MNHEY, CDR2 SVGAGI. The CDR3 is CASSPGNYEQYF. In DNA, the CDR3 is TGTGCCAGCAGCCCGGGGAACTACGAGCAGTACTTC.

The chain employs TRBV19 and TRBJ2-2, with TRBD2 matching 8 bases. This CDR3 is built from 16 residues. The trim removed 4 bases at V and 0 bases at J, leaving 4 bases unmatched. In germline, CDR1 is LNHDA, CDR2 SQIVND (reference sequence). CDR3 region: CASSTLAGTNTGELFF. Here the CDR3 DNA reads TGTGCCAGTAGTACCTTAGCGGGGACGAACACCGGGGAGCTGTTTTTT.

The rearrangement uses TRBV18 and TRBJ1-5; D not certain. This CDR3 is built from 15 residues. V lost 1 base, J lost 1 base, and 8 bases lay in between. CDR1 KGHSH and CDR2 LQKENI come from the germline V gene. CDR3 DNA sequence: TGTGCCAGCTCACCACTTGGAGCAAGCAATCAGCCCCAGCATTTT. Residues: CASSPLGASNQPQHF.

The chain has TRBV2 and TRBJ1-1; TRBD1 agrees at 8 bases. The CDR3 contains 15 residues. Germline-derived CDR1 and CDR2 are SNHLY and FYNNEI. The junction had 11 bases not matched to a gene; V was cut back by 6 bases and J by 5 bases. The CDR3 region is CASSFSLDRVTEAFF. As DNA, the CDR3 is TGTGCCAGCAGCTTTAGCCTGGACAGGGTTACTGAAGCTTTCTTT.

This chain links TRBV11-3 with TRBJ2-7; TRBD2 agrees at 10 bases. CDR3 length equals 14 residues. Trimming took 4 bases from V and 6 from J; bases not matched to a gene: 6. Germline V gives CDR1 SGHNT, CDR2 YENEEA. For the CDR3, the DNA is TGTGCCAGCAGCTCGGCAATAGCGGGAGGCGAGCAGTACTTC. It translates to CASSSAIAGGEQYF.

The chain links TRBV7-9 to TRBJ2-7; TRBD2 aligns across 7 bases. The CDR3 loop spans 14 amino acids. V shed 1 base and J 2 bases; nucleotides not matched to a gene: 2. Germline CDR1 reads SEHNR; CDR2 reads FQNEAQ (reference sequence). The CDR3 here is CASSLVGGTYEQYF. The CDR3, as DNA: TGTGCCAGCAGCTTAGTGGGGGGGACCTACGAGCAGTACTTC.

The genes are TRBV29-1 and TRBJ1-2; D remains unclear. The CDR3 is 15 amino acids. Germline CDR1 reads SQVTM; CDR2 reads ANQGSEA. V lost 0 bases and J lost 2, with 13 bases in between. CDR3 loop: CSVEDTAGNNYGYTF. The CDR3 coding sequence is TGCAGCGTTGAAGATACGGCCGGGAACAACTATGGCTACACCTTC.

With respect to this clone: The junction departs from the called germline gene at one end, perhaps through a read error. The CDR3 sequence: CASSPPGTGGNVLTF. In DNA form, the CDR3 reads TGTGCCAGCTCACCACCGGGGACAGGGGGCAACGTCCTGACTTTC. The chain uses TRBV18 and TRBJ2-6; 11 bases match TRBD1. This CDR3 spans 15 amino acids. The germline gives CDR1 KGHSH, CDR2 LQKENI.

This clone showed up just a few times. This rearrangement joins TRBV5-1 to TRBJ2-3, with 8 bases lining up with TRBD2. The V segment lost 4 bases and the J segment 3 bases; nucleotides outside the gene matches: 10. Germline V gene data show CDR1 as SGHRS and CDR2 as YFSETQ. The CDR3 is 16 amino acids. CDR3 amino acids: CASSGGLSGGTDTQYF. CDR3 bases: TGCGCCAGCAGCGGAGGACTAAGCGGGGGAACAGATACGCAGTATTTT.

This sequence joins TRBV11-2 and TRBJ2-1, with TRBD1 matching over 9 bases. The germline V gene encodes CDR1 SGHAT and CDR2 FQNNGV. V shed 3 bases, J shed 7 bases, and the junction held 10 bases outside the gene matches. The CDR3 spans 16 residues. The CDR3 nucleotides are TGTGCCAGCAGCTTCCCCGGGACAGGGTTGGAGAATGAGCAGTTCTTC. Translating it yields CASSFPGTGLENEQFF.

This chain links TRBV7-3 with TRBJ2-5, with D maybe TRBD1 (5 bases). The CDR3 is made up of 14 amino acids. CDR1 SGHTA and CDR2 FQGTGA come from the germline V gene. Between the trimmed V and J ends, which lost 5 bases and 9 bases, there was a span of 19 bases. The CDR3 DNA sequence: TGTGCCAGCAGCGAAACCGGGCCCCAAGGGGCCCAGTACTTC. The encoded protein is CASSETGPQGAQYF.

This sequence joins TRBV5-1 and TRBJ2-1; 8 bases are shared with TRBD2. This CDR3 contains 16 residues. V gave up 0 bases and J gave up 6 bases; unmatched junction bases: 8. CDR1 is SGHRS, CDR2 YFSETQ, per germline. The CDR3: CASSLVPGGVSNEQFF. CDR3 bases: TGCGCCAGCAGCTTGGTTCCGGGAGGGGTTTCCAATGAGCAGTTCTTC. The full variable domain, completed using reference TRBV5-1 and TRBJ2-1, is KAGVTQTPRYLIKTRGQQVTLSCSPISGHRSVSWYQQTPGQGLQFLFEYFSETQRNKGNFPGRFSGRQFSNSRSEMNVSTLELGDSALYLCASSLVPGGVSNEQFFGPGTRLTVL.

At least ten counts were recorded for this clone. The chain carries TRBV11-2 and TRBJ2-1; D gene unclear. This CDR3 is built from 11 residues. V dropped 1 base and J dropped 11 bases, with 6 bases sitting between them. Looked up from germline, CDR1 is SGHAT and CDR2 is FQNNGV. The CDR3 spells CASSLGSKQFF. For the CDR3, the DNA is TGTGCCAGCAGCTTAGGTAGTAAGCAGTTCTTC.

The chain carries TRBV6-6 and TRBJ2-5, with 12 bases identical to TRBD2. From germline, CDR1 is MNHNY and CDR2 SVGAGI (reference sequence). J lost 5 bases, V lost 5 bases, and 9 bases had no gene match. This CDR3 comprises 16 residues. The CDR3 region has the DNA TGTGCCAGCAGTGGACGACTAGCGGGAGAATACGAGACCCAGTACTTC. Its translation: CASSGRLAGEYETQYF.

The J gene is TRBJ1-2, the V gene TRBV18, with a possible D match to TRBD1 (5 bases). The CDR3 length is 15 residues. Deletions cut 0 bases from V and 7 bases from J, with 15 bases between. CDR1 and CDR2 (germline): KGHSH, LQKENI. CDR3 nucleotide sequence: TGTGCCAGCTCACCACCGGTAGGTGGGGGGACTGGCTACACCTTC. Its translation: CASSPPVGGGTGYTF.

This clone was detected only once. The chain uses TRBV27 and TRBJ2-7; TRBD1 matches at 10 bases. CDR3 size: 15 residues. Germline V lookup: CDR1 MNHEY, CDR2 SMNVEV (reference sequence). V lost 5 bases, J lost 1 base, and 5 bases stayed unmatched. CDR3 DNA: TGTGCCAGCAGTCCGACAGGGGGCTTATCCTACGAGCAGTACTTC. Residues: CASSPTGGLSYEQYF.

V is TRBV28 and J is TRBJ2-5; the D gene is possibly TRBD1 (7 bases). The CDR3 is 14 amino acids. CDR1 is MDHEN and CDR2 is SYDVKM in the germline V gene. V was trimmed by 6 bases and J by 2 bases, leaving 13 bases between them. DNA for the CDR3: TGTGCCAGCAGAGAGACAGGGAGGCAAGAGACCCAGTACTTC. Amino acid sequence: CASRETGRQETQYF. The whole variable domain, remainder taken from reference TRBV28 and TRBJ2-5, is DVKVTQSSRYLVKRTGEKVFLECVQDMDHENMFWYRQDPGLGLRLIYFSYDVKMKEKGDIPEGYSVSREKKERFSLILESASTNQTSMYLCASRETGRQETQYFGPGTRLLVL.

This clone was observed a few times. The J gene is TRBJ2-7, the V gene TRBV2; 9 bases line up with TRBD1. CDR3 length: 13 residues. Germline CDR1 reads SNHLY; CDR2 reads FYNNEI. Trimming removed 4 bases from V and 5 bases from J; junction bases left unmatched: 3. DNA of the CDR3: TGTGCCAGCAGTGTGGGACAGGGCAACGAGCAGTACTTC. Protein: CASSVGQGNEQYF.